One and the same sample provided the 32 T cell receptor beta chains below, sequenced in a study of blood T cell repertoires in COVID-19. Method: immunoSEQ multiplex PCR; TCRdb's copy keeps in-frame clones and lacks some. The table lists a few hundred thousand clones, about 88% of them singletons. Material for sequencing was PBMCs or T cells enriched from blood (not recorded which). The receptors shown here come from a woman in her late teens or twenties who had recovered from COVID-19.

The chain combines TRBV7-2 with TRBJ1-4; 8 nucleotides agree with TRBD1. Per the germline V gene, CDR1 is SGHTA and CDR2 is FQGNSA. This CDR3 contains 15 residues. With V trimmed by 3 bases and J by 6 bases, 6 bases remained unmatched. The DNA of the CDR3 is TGTGCCAGCAGCTTGCAGGGGGCCAAGCATGAAAAACTGTTTTTT. Translated: CASSLQGAKHEKLFF.

The chain couples TRBV6-5 to TRBJ1-2; possibly TRBD1 for D (5 bases). The CDR3 runs 13 residues. The ends were cut back, 6 bases at V and 3 bases at J, with 11 bases in the middle. Germline values: CDR1 MNHEY, CDR2 SVGAGI. The CDR3, as DNA: TGTGCCAGCAGCCCCGACAGTGACTATGGCTACACCTTC. It encodes CASSPDSDYGYTF.

The V and J genes are TRBV12-3 or TRBV12-4 and TRBJ1-2; TRBD1 might be the D (6 bases). V lost 4 bases, J lost 4 bases, and 10 bases lay in between. The CDR3 runs 13 residues. The CDR3 loop is CASSSTGTYGYTF. The CDR3 DNA reads as TGTGCCAGCAGTTCCACAGGGACCTATGGCTACACCTTC.

This chain connects TRBV7-9 to TRBJ1-1; D perhaps matches TRBD1 (6 bases). The CDR3 runs to 12 residues. V was trimmed by 8 bases and J by 3 bases, leaving 10 bases between them. Germline V gene sequence: CDR1 SEHNR, CDR2 FQNEAQ (reference sequence). CDR3 nucleotides: TGTGCCAGCGCCTCAGGGGACACTGAAGCTTTCTTT. This gives the protein CASASGDTEAFF.

The chain couples TRBV27 to TRBJ2-3, with TRBD2 matching over 10 bases. Germline trimming cut 3 bases from V and 5 bases from J; bases unmatched to any gene: 5. The germline gives CDR1 MNHEY, CDR2 SMNVEV (reference sequence). The CDR3 contains 15 residues. CDR3 nucleotide sequence: TGTGCCAGCAGTTTGGGACTAGCGTTGGGAGATACGCAGTATTTT. Protein: CASSLGLALGDTQYF.

The V call is TRBV5-1, the J call TRBJ1-4; D gene ambiguous. V was pared by 0 bases and J by 4 bases, with 10 bases between. Germline CDR1 SGHRS, CDR2 YFSETQ. The CDR3 runs to 15 residues. CDR3 in amino acids: CASSLVSGINEKLFF. The CDR3 coding sequence is TGCGCCAGCAGCTTGGTGTCGGGTATTAATGAAAAACTGTTTTTT. Combining the CDR3 with reference TRBV5-1 and TRBJ1-4 gives the whole variable domain KAGVTQTPRYLIKTRGQQVTLSCSPISGHRSVSWYQQTPGQGLQFLFEYFSETQRNKGNFPGRFSGRQFSNSRSEMNVSTLELGDSALYLCASSLVSGINEKLFFGSGTQLSVL.

The genes are TRBV13 and TRBJ1-2; 11 positions agree with TRBD1. Germline lookup yields CDR1 PRHDT and CDR2 FYEKMQ (reference sequence). There are 15 residues in the CDR3. The ends lost 5 bases at V and 7 bases at J; junction bases unmatched: 9. CDR3 region: CASSTRTGGIVGYTF. CDR3 DNA sequence: TGTGCCAGCAGCACCCGGACAGGGGGCATCGTTGGCTACACCTTC.

The CDR3 spells CASSHWGGRVNTEAFF. The CDR3 DNA reads as TGTGCCAGCAGCCATTGGGGGGGCAGGGTGAACACTGAAGCTTTCTTT. The chain combines TRBV11-2 with TRBJ1-1, with D possibly being TRBD1 (6 bases). Trimming left V 5 bases short and J 0 bases short, with 16 bases between. The germline V gene has CDR1 SGHAT and CDR2 FQNNGV. There are 16 residues in the CDR3.

The chain employs TRBV9 and TRBJ1-2; D is undetermined. The CDR3 has 14 residues. CDR1 SGDLS and CDR2 YYNGEE come from the germline V gene. Deletions cut 2 bases from V and 3 bases from J, with 11 bases between. CDR3 DNA sequence: TGTGCCAGCAGCGTCAGCCCGCGGGACTATGGCTACACCTTC. Amino acids: CASSVSPRDYGYTF.

The chain couples TRBV3-1 (or the pseudogene TRBV3-2) to TRBJ1-5; perhaps TRBD1 as D (5 bases). The germline V gene encodes CDR1 LGHDT and CDR2 YNNKEL (reference sequence). The CDR3 totals 15 residues. Trimming took 5 bases from V and 0 from J, leaving 11 bases between them. The CDR3 spells CASSGRTPSNQPQHF. The CDR3, as DNA: TGTGCCAGCAGCGGTCGGACACCTAGCAATCAGCCCCAGCATTTT.

The chain uses TRBV24-1 and TRBJ1-2; D remains ambiguous. This CDR3 spans 14 amino acids. The ends were cut back, 4 bases at V and 6 bases at J, with 14 bases in the middle. Germline CDR1 is KGHDR and CDR2 is SFDVKD. The CDR3 region is CATSDPQEVNGYTF. The DNA of the CDR3 is TGTGCCACCAGTGACCCTCAGGAGGTCAATGGCTACACCTTC.

The chain has TRBV6-6 and TRBJ1-1, with 7 bases that match TRBD1. Germline trimming cut 5 bases from V and 3 bases from J; bases unmatched to any gene: 6. CDR3 length: 14 amino acids. CDR1 MNHNY and CDR2 SVGAGI come from the germline V gene (reference sequence). CDR3 bases: TGTGCCAGCAGTCAAGGGGGCGCGGACACTGAAGCTTTCTTT. This sequence encodes CASSQGGADTEAFF.

This clone came up once. The V call is TRBV19, the J call TRBJ1-2; TRBD1 might be the D (6 bases). There are 14 residues in the CDR3. V lost 10 bases, J lost 4 bases, and 19 bases lay in between. Germline CDR1 reads LNHDA; CDR2 reads SQIVND (reference sequence). This chain's CDR3 is CATGSGGLSYGYTF. The CDR3, as DNA: TGTGCCACCGGAAGCGGGGGGCTTTCCTATGGCTACACCTTC.

The chain joins TRBV9 to TRBJ2-7; the match to TRBD1 covers 9 bases. V gave up 3 bases and J gave up 5 bases; unmatched junction bases: 6. This CDR3 has 14 amino acids. Germline V gene sequence: CDR1 SGDLS, CDR2 YYNGEE. CDR3: CASSGTGVGHEQYF. CDR3 sequence (DNA): TGTGCCAGCAGCGGGACAGGGGTGGGACACGAGCAGTACTTC.

The V and J genes are TRBV7-2 and TRBJ2-3; D possibly corresponds to TRBD2 (6 bases). The germline gives CDR1 SGHTA, CDR2 FQGNSA. This CDR3 region has 21 residues. V was pared by 0 bases and J by 8 bases, with 33 bases between. The CDR3 loop reads CASSLAGGSGLPAHYGSTQYF. CDR3 DNA: TGTGCCAGCAGCTTAGCGGGGGGTTCTGGGCTACCTGCACATTATGGCAGTACGCAGTATTTT.

The chain combines TRBV4-3 with TRBJ2-3; TRBD1 aligns across 9 bases. The CDR3 sequence is 19 residues long. The germline CDR1 and CDR2 sequences are LGHNA and YSLEER. Germline trimming cut 3 bases from V and 2 bases from J; bases unmatched to any gene: 15. The CDR3 coding sequence is TGCGCCAGCAGCCAGCAGGCTCCCGGGACAGGGATTGCCACAGATACGCAGTATTTT. Residues: CASSQQAPGTGIATDTQYF.

V and J are TRBV6-6 and TRBJ1-2, with TRBD1 matching over 7 bases. The CDR3 covers 16 residues. From germline, CDR1 is MNHNY and CDR2 SVGAGI (reference sequence). Unmatched junction bases numbered 11, after V lost 0 bases and J lost 7 bases. Here the CDR3 DNA reads TGTGCCAGCAGTTACTCGATCCAAGACAGGGTCCGTGGCTACACCTTC. Amino acids: CASSYSIQDRVRGYTF.

The chain links TRBV2 to TRBJ1-1; 10 bases match TRBD1. This CDR3 comprises 12 residues. Per the germline V gene, CDR1 is SNHLY and CDR2 is FYNNEI. The trim removed 7 bases at V and 10 bases at J, leaving 6 bases unmatched. CDR3 amino acids: CASKIGQGVAFF. The DNA of the CDR3 is TGTGCCAGCAAGATCGGACAGGGGGTAGCTTTCTTT.

CDR3 loop: CASSYLLLSEQYF. The CDR3, as DNA: TGTGCCAGCAGTTATCTCCTTCTTTCCGAGCAGTACTTC. The gene calls are TRBV6-2 or TRBV6-3 and TRBJ2-7, with D uncertain. CDR3 length equals 13 residues. Per germline, CDR1 MNHEY and CDR2 SVGEGT. The germline V and J ends were trimmed by 3 bases and 6 bases, with 12 bases remaining between them.

The V call is TRBV5-1, the J call TRBJ1-2; TRBD1 might be the D (5 bases). Trimming took 6 bases from V and 2 from J, leaving 14 bases between them. Germline CDR1 SGHRS, CDR2 YFSETQ. CDR3 length: 14 amino acids. CDR3 DNA sequence: TGCGCCAGCAACCTCGACAGTAACAACTATGGCTACACCTTC. Translating gives CASNLDSNNYGYTF.

V usage is TRBV30 and J usage is TRBJ2-5; D possibly corresponds to TRBD2 (6 bases). Trimming took off 4 bases at V and 4 bases at J, with 19 bases between the two ends. Germline values: CDR1 GTSNPN, CDR2 SVGIG (reference sequence). The CDR3 extends over 15 amino acids. The CDR3 nucleotides are TGTGCCTGGAAGGGTTTAGATTGGAGGGGAGAGACCCAGTACTTC. Its translation is CAWKGLDWRGETQYF.

Worth noting for this clone: Other DNA sequences in the sample encode the same CDR3. CDR3 nucleotide sequence: TGTGCCAGCAGTGGGGGTCAAGGGGTCATCACCGGGGAGCTGTTTTTT. Amino acids: CASSGGQGVITGELFF. The chain carries TRBV6-1 and TRBJ2-2; possibly TRBD1 for D (5 bases). Germline CDR1 reads MNHNS; CDR2 reads SASEGT. V was shortened by 4 bases and J by 4 bases, with 16 bases between the two germline ends. The CDR3 is made up of 16 amino acids.

Written as DNA, the CDR3 is TGCGCCAGCAGCCAGGACGGGGTCGAGCAGTTCTTC. Protein: CASSQDGVEQFF. V usage is TRBV4-1 and J usage is TRBJ2-1; D is perhaps TRBD2 (5 bases). The CDR3 has 12 residues. Trimming pared 3 bases from V and 10 bases from J, leaving 10 bases between. Germline CDR1 and CDR2: MGHRA and YSYEKL.

The chain combines TRBV11-1 with TRBJ2-3; 7 bases agree with TRBD2. V lost 7 bases, J lost 0 bases, and 7 bases stayed unmatched. This CDR3 region has 15 residues. Germline V gives CDR1 SGHAT, CDR2 FQDESV (reference sequence). The CDR3 nucleotides read TGTGCCAGCACCCGTGGACTAGTAAGCACAGATACGCAGTATTTT. Its translation: CASTRGLVSTDTQYF.

This sequence joins TRBV10-3 and TRBJ2-7; D gene unclear. V lost 3 bases, J lost 6 bases, and 12 bases lay in between. The germline CDR1 and CDR2 sequences are ENHRY and SYGVKD. The length of the CDR3 is 13 residues. CDR3 DNA: TGTGCCATCAGTGAAAGTGAGGCAAGCGAGCAGTACTTC. It codes for CAISESEASEQYF.

This sequence joins TRBV14 and TRBJ2-7; a weak D match, TRBD2 (5 bases). This CDR3 is 17 amino acids long. The V end was cut by 1 base, the J end by 6 bases, with 22 bases between. The germline V gene encodes CDR1 SGHDN and CDR2 FVKESK. This CDR3 reads CASSQGPRDARVGEQYF. Here the CDR3 DNA reads TGTGCCAGCAGCCAAGGCCCCCGGGATGCAAGGGTGGGCGAGCAGTACTTC.

The chain couples TRBV4-1 to TRBJ1-2; 9 bases match TRBD1. This CDR3 is 17 amino acids long. J lost 6 bases, V lost 0 bases, and 11 bases had no gene match. Germline CDR1 reads MGHRA; CDR2 reads YSYEKL. The CDR3 spells CASSQESTGGAGHGYTF. The CDR3 DNA sequence: TGCGCCAGCAGCCAAGAGTCCACAGGGGGCGCAGGGCATGGCTACACCTTC.

The rearrangement joins TRBV7-2 to TRBJ2-2, with a weak D call TRBD1 (6 bases). This CDR3 contains 15 residues. V lost 0 bases and J 5 bases, leaving 10 bases between the germline ends. Germline V gene sequence: CDR1 SGHTA, CDR2 FQGNSA. CDR3 amino acids: CASSLAGTQTGELFF. The CDR3 region has the DNA TGTGCCAGCAGCTTAGCCGGGACACAGACCGGGGAGCTGTTTTTT.

The V and J genes are TRBV1 and TRBJ1-5; the DNA was not used to check the table's D call, TRBD1. TRBV1 is noted as a pseudogene. This CDR3 spans 14 amino acids. Here the CDR3 DNA reads TGCACCAGCAGCCAAGGAAGGGGAAATCAGCCCCAGCATTTT. Translation: CTSSQGRGNQPQHF.

The chain joins TRBV5-1 to TRBJ2-3, with 12 bases that match TRBD2. This CDR3 comprises 15 residues. V trimming: 3 bases; J trimming: 1 base; junction bases outside the gene matches: 0. CDR1 and CDR2 from the germline V gene are SGHRS and YFSETQ. For the CDR3, the DNA is TGCGCCAGCAGCTCTAGCGGGGGGGGCACAGATACGCAGTATTTT. Protein product: CASSSSGGGTDTQYF.

The rearrangement joins TRBV5-1 to TRBJ2-7; TRBD2 agrees at 15 bases. V lost 3 bases, J lost 0 bases, and 10 bases stayed unmatched. Germline values: CDR1 SGHRS, CDR2 YFSETQ. The CDR3 contains 19 residues. The CDR3 is CASSSSIGTSGGISYEQYF. The CDR3 DNA sequence: TGCGCCAGCAGCTCCTCAATCGGGACTAGCGGGGGGATCTCCTACGAGCAGTACTTC.

The chain couples TRBV6-6 to TRBJ1-1; unclear D gene. The CDR3 contains 11 residues. V was clipped by 9 bases and J by 1 base, with 6 bases between them. CDR1 is MNHNY and CDR2 is SVGAGI in the germline V gene (reference sequence). CDR3 residues: CASPGNTEAFF. The DNA for the CDR3 is TGTGCCAGTCCGGGGAACACTGAAGCTTTCTTT.